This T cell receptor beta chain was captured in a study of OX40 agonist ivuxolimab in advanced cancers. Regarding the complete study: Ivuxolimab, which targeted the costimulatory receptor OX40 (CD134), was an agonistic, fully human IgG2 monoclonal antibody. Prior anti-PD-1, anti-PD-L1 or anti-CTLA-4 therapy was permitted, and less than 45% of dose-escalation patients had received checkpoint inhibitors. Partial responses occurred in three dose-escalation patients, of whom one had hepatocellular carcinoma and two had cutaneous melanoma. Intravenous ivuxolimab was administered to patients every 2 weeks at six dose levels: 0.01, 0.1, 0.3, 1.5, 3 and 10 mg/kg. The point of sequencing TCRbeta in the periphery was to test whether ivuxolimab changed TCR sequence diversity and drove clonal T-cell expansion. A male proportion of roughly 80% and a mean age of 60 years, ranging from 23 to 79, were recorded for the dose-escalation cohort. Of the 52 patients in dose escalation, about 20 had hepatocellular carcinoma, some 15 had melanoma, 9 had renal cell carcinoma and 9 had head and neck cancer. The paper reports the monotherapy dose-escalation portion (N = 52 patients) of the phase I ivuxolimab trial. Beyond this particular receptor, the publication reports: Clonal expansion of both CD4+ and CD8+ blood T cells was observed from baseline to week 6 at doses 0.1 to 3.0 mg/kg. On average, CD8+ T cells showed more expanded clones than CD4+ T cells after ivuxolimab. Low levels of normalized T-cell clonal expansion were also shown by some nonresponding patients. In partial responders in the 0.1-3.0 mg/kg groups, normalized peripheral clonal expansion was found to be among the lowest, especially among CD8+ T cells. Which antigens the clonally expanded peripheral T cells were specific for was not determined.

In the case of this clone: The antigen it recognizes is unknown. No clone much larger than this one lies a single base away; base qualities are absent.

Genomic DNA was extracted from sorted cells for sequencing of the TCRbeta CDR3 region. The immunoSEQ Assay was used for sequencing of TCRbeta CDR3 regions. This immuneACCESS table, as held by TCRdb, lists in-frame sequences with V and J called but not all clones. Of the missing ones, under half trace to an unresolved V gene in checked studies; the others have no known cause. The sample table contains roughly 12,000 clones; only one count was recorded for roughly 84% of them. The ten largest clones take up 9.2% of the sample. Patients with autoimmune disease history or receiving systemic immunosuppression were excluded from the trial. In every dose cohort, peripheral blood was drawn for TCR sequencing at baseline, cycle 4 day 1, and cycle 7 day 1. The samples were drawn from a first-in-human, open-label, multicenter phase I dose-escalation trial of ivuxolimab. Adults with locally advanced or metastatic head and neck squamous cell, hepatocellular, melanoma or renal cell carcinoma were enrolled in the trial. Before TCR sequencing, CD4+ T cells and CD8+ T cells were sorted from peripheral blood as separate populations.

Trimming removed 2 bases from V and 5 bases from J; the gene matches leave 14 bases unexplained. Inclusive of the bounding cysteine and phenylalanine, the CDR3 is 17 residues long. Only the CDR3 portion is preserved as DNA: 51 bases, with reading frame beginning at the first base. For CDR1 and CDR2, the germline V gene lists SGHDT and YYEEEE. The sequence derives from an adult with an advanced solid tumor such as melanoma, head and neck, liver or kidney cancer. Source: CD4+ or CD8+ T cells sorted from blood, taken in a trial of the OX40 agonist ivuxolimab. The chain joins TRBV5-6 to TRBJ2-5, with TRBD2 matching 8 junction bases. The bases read TGTGCCAGCAGCTTAGGGCGGACGGGGGGGGCCGAGGAGACCCAGTACTTC. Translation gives CASSLGRTGGAEETQYF. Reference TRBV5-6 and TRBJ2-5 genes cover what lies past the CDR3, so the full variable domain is DAGVTQSPTHLIKTRGQQVTLRCSPKSGHDTVSWYQQALGQGPQFIFQYYEEEERQRGNFPDRFSGHQFPNYSSELNVNALLLGDSALYLCASSLGRTGGAEETQYFGPGTRLLVL.